Listed below are T cell receptor beta chains from one sample, sequenced in a study of cytomegalovirus exposure and HLA in healthy donors. Measured with immunoSEQ multiplex PCR; TCRdb has only the in-frame clones, and not every one. The data contain some 170,000 clones, 81% of them singletons. The sample was PBMCs. These receptors all stem from a woman in her fifties or sixties in good health and CMV-seronegative. Both conserved end residues are part of each CDR3. The D gene is left open where the match is weak. Some rows have no size entry. The others give once, few or many, or a class for an expanded clone.

TRBV4-3	.	TRBJ1-1	.	CASSQVRGIGTEAFF	TGCGCCAGCAGCCAAGTCCGGGGGATAGGCACTGAAGCTTTCTTT
TRBV30	.	TRBJ2-1	.	CAWSWRNNEQFF	TGTGCCTGGTCCTGGCGGAACAATGAGCAGTTCTTC
TRBV5-4	.	TRBJ2-5	TRBD2	CASSFGTSGRVETQYF	TGTGCCAGCAGCTTTGGGACTAGCGGGAGAGTGGAGACCCAGTACTTC
TRBV6-1	.	TRBJ2-4	TRBD1	CASSGTGVKNIQYF	TGTGCCAGCAGCGGGACAGGAGTAAAAAACATTCAGTACTTC
TRBV5-1	.	TRBJ2-1	TRBD2	CASSYAIAGNVDEQFF	TGCGCCAGCAGCTACGCGATAGCGGGTAATGTAGATGAGCAGTTCTTC
TRBV7-8	.	TRBJ1-5	.	CASSRGAGGNQPQHF	TGTGCCAGCAGCCGTGGGGCAGGGGGCAATCAGCCCCAGCATTTT
TRBV7-9	few	TRBJ2-1	TRBD1	CASSLGQGGGNEQFF	TGTGCCAGCAGCTTAGGACAGGGGGGAGGTAATGAGCAGTTCTTC
TRBV28	.	TRBJ2-7	.	CASSLMGQGRDEQYF	TGTGCCAGCAGTTTAATGGGGCAGGGCAGGGACGAGCAGTACTTC
TRBV4-1	.	TRBJ1-5	.	CASSLGGYSNQPQHF	TGCGCCAGCAGCCTGGGAGGGTATAGCAATCAGCCCCAGCATTTT
TRBV7-2	few	TRBJ2-4	TRBD2	CASSSRGLAGVGAKNIQYF	TGTGCCAGCAGCTCAAGGGGTCTAGCGGGAGTCGGGGCCAAAAACATTCAGTACTTC
TRBV29-1	.	TRBJ1-1	.	CSVEVYMNTEAFF	TGCAGCGTTGAAGTCTATATGAACACTGAAGCTTTCTTT
TRBV28	.	TRBJ1-1	TRBD1	CATGTGNTEAFF	TGTGCCACCGGGACAGGGAACACTGAAGCTTTCTTT
TRBV9	.	TRBJ2-5	TRBD1	CASSPLHGTGMMVVPGTQYF	TGTGCCAGCAGCCCCCTTCATGGGACAGGTATGATGGTAGTGCCGGGGACCCAGTACTTC
TRBV27	few	TRBJ1-1	.	CASKSGHENTEAFF	TGTGCCAGCAAATCGGGACACGAAAACACTGAAGCTTTCTTT
TRBV14	.	TRBJ2-3	TRBD2	CASSQWTSGGTDTQYF	TGTGCCAGCAGCCAGTGGACTAGCGGAGGCACAGATACGCAGTATTTT
TRBV2	.	TRBJ1-3	.	CASRSGSGNTIYF	TGTGCCAGCCGATCGGGGTCTGGAAACACCATATATTTT
TRBV5-4	.	TRBJ2-5	.	CASSFLGGETQYF	TGTGCCAGCAGCTTTTTGGGAGGAGAGACCCAGTACTTC
TRBV19	once	TRBJ2-5	TRBD1	CASSTTTATGEETQYF	TGTGCCAGTAGTACCACCACTGCAACAGGGGAGGAGACCCAGTACTTC
TRBV19	.	TRBJ2-2	TRBD2	CASTPDAPKSGGPLTSGELFF	TGTGCCAGTACCCCCGACGCCCCTAAGTCGGGAGGGCCTCTAACAAGCGGGGAGCTGTTTTTT
TRBV4-1	.	TRBJ2-3	.	CASSPGTDTQYF	TGCGCCAGCAGCCCGGGCACAGATACGCAGTATTTT
TRBV30	once	TRBJ1-1	.	CAWNRHPLNTEAFF	TGTGCCTGGAATCGACACCCCCTGAACACTGAAGCTTTCTTT
TRBV7-2	.	TRBJ1-3	TRBD1	CASSMTQGAGAGNTIYF	TGTGCCAGCAGCATGACCCAGGGGGCCGGAGCTGGAAACACCATATATTTT
TRBV30	.	TRBJ1-2	TRBD1	CAWNIRDRGTGYTF	TGTGCCTGGAACATCCGGGACAGGGGTACGGGCTACACCTTC
TRBV10-3	.	TRBJ1-1	.	CAIHNPGTEAFF	TGTGCCATCCATAACCCGGGCACTGAAGCTTTCTTT
TRBV10-3	.	TRBJ2-5	TRBD2	CAISLGLAGGQETQYF	TGTGCCATCAGTTTGGGACTAGCGGGGGGACAAGAGACCCAGTACTTC
TRBV15	.	TRBJ1-3	.	CATSRGGGSSGNTIYF	TGTGCCACCAGCAGAGGCGGGGGGAGCTCTGGAAACACCATATATTTT
TRBV18	.	TRBJ2-1	TRBD2	CASSPGRQREAYNEQFF	TGTGCCAGCTCACCAGGGCGGCAGCGGGAGGCGTACAATGAGCAGTTCTTC
TRBV7-2	.	TRBJ2-2	.	CASSLVLNTGELFF	TGTGCCAGCAGCTTAGTTCTGAACACCGGGGAGCTGTTTTTT